This T cell receptor (beta chain) was identified in a study of T cells in Graves' hyperthyroidism and ophthalmopathy. Template material for amplifying TCR beta CDR3 regions consisted of RNA transcripts. The HTBI primer set was used in a first-round RT-PCR of the TCR CDR3. A single record per CDR3 protein comes from TCRdb applying MiXCR to the multiplex PCR reads. The sample lists about 350,000 distinct CDR3 sequences; under 20% were seen once. This clonotype was detected only a few times. From approximately 9.5 ml of fresh peripheral blood, PBMCs were isolated. The sample consisted of blood. The source of this sequence is a woman aged 18-29 years with Graves' hyperthyroidism.

The CDR3 sequence is CASSLEDNNQPQHF. The CDR3, as DNA: TGTGCCAGCAGTTTGGAGGACAACAATCAGCCCCAGCATTTT. The V and J genes are TRBV28 and TRBJ1-5; D possibly corresponds to TRBD1 (5 bases). Trimming took 3 bases from V and 3 from J, leaving 9 bases between them. The CDR3 loop spans 14 amino acids. In germline, CDR1 is MDHEN, CDR2 SYDVKM.